This T cell receptor (beta chain) was retrieved from a study of control samples from healthy donors and cancer patients. This table comes from immunoSEQ multiplex PCR, and its TCRdb copy is limited to in-frame clones, with some not included. The sample yields approximately 170,000 clones, more than 85% seen once. The TCR originated in a woman aged 25 to 39 in good health. The sequencing input was blood.

The CDR3 loop reads CASSPGLAGLSSYNEQFF. CDR3 sequence (DNA): TGTGCCAGTAGTCCAGGACTAGCGGGGCTCAGCTCCTACAATGAGCAGTTCTTC. The chain uses TRBV19 and TRBJ2-1; 12 bases fit TRBD2. The length of the CDR3 is 18 residues. With 5 bases clipped from V and 0 bases from J, the junction kept 8 bases outside the gene matches. Germline V lookup: CDR1 LNHDA, CDR2 SQIVND (reference sequence). Variable domain in full (rest from reference TRBV19 and TRBJ2-1): DGGITQSPKYLFRKEGQNVTLSCEQNLNHDAMYWYRQDPGQGLRLIYYSQIVNDFQKGDIAEGYSVSREKKESFPLTVTSAQKNPTAFYLCASSPGLAGLSSYNEQFFGPGTRLTVL.